This entry lists 27 T cell receptor beta chains sequenced from one sample in a study of cytomegalovirus exposure and HLA in healthy donors. The primer mix had 60 Vbeta and 13 Jbeta primers. Method: immunoSEQ multiplex PCR; TCRdb's copy keeps in-frame clones and lacks some. This sample has about 140,000 clones; about 70% occur once, and the top ten carry roughly 2%. The sample was PBMCs. These receptors were taken from a woman aged 55-70 years in good health and CMV-seropositive.

This clone appeared a few times. The chain combines TRBV5-1 with TRBJ1-3, with D perhaps TRBD1 (6 bases). Germline lookup yields CDR1 SGHRS and CDR2 YFSETQ. The CDR3 is 17 amino acids. V was pared by 0 bases and J by 0 bases, with 13 bases between. The CDR3, as DNA: TGCGCCAGCAGCTTGGGGGGGACATCGCTCTCTGGAAACACCATATATTTT. Translation: CASSLGGTSLSGNTIYF.

The rearrangement joins TRBV11-2 to TRBJ1-1; maybe TRBD1 (5 bases). From germline, CDR1 is SGHAT and CDR2 FQNNGV. V was clipped by 1 base and J by 1 base, with 19 bases between them. There are 18 residues in the CDR3. CDR3: CASSLVPYLGEGNTEAFF. CDR3 nucleotides: TGTGCCAGCAGCTTAGTACCCTACTTGGGGGAGGGGAACACTGAAGCTTTCTTT.

The genes are TRBV25-1 and TRBJ2-1; D may be TRBD1 (5 bases). The V end lost 2 bases, the J end lost 2 bases, and 10 bases lay between the germline ends. CDR1 and CDR2 (germline): MGHDK, SYGVNS. The CDR3 runs to 15 residues. The CDR3 DNA reads as TGTGCCAGCAGTGAACAGGGTACAGCCTACAATGAGCAGTTCTTC. It yields the protein CASSEQGTAYNEQFF.

The chain is built from TRBV6-5 and TRBJ1-5; D unresolved. The CDR3 spans 13 residues. The germline CDR1 and CDR2 sequences are MNHEY and SVGAGI. The V end lost 6 bases, the J end lost 6 bases, and 12 bases lay between the germline ends. CDR3 sequence reads: CASSRERPQPQHF. CDR3 nucleotides: TGTGCCAGCAGCCGGGAGAGACCTCAGCCCCAGCATTTT.

V gene TRBV2 combines with J gene TRBJ1-4, with D possibly being TRBD1 (6 bases). Germline values: CDR1 SNHLY, CDR2 FYNNEI. Trimming shortened V by 6 bases and J by 3 bases, and 17 bases separated the two germline ends. The CDR3 is made up of 16 amino acids. CDR3 protein: CASRTGRTVSNEKLFF. The CDR3 DNA is TGTGCCAGCAGGACAGGTCGGACAGTCTCTAATGAAAAACTGTTTTTT.

The chain has TRBV9 and TRBJ2-7; the D gene is possibly TRBD1 (6 bases). CDR3 length equals 15 residues. V was shortened by 3 bases and J by 3 bases, with 16 bases between the two germline ends. Germline values: CDR1 SGDLS, CDR2 YYNGEE. CDR3 amino acids: CASSASYRDGYEQYF. The CDR3, as DNA: TGTGCCAGCAGCGCTTCTTACAGGGACGGCTACGAGCAGTACTTC.

This clone was observed a few times. V gene TRBV19 combines with J gene TRBJ2-1, with D possibly matching TRBD2 (5 bases). V lost 5 bases and J lost 0, with 5 bases in between. The CDR3 totals 13 residues. Per the germline V gene, CDR1 is LNHDA and CDR2 is SQIVND (reference sequence). In DNA form, the CDR3 reads TGTGCCAGTAGTCGGGGCTCCTACAATGAGCAGTTCTTC. Protein sequence: CASSRGSYNEQFF.

The chain couples TRBV4-1 to TRBJ1-4; D remains unclear. CDR1 and CDR2 (germline): MGHRA, YSYEKL. The CDR3 is 15 amino acids. V was trimmed by 0 bases and J by 8 bases, leaving 13 bases between them. The CDR3 loop reads CASSQDQGRGEKLFF. CDR3 in DNA: TGCGCCAGCAGCCAAGATCAAGGGAGAGGAGAAAAACTGTTTTTT.

The chain recombines TRBV5-1 with TRBJ1-5, with D perhaps TRBD1 (6 bases). The CDR3 length is 14 residues. V lost 0 bases to trimming and J lost 4 bases, with 8 bases between them. Per the germline V gene, CDR1 is SGHRS and CDR2 is YFSETQ. Written as DNA, the CDR3 is TGCGCCAGCAGCTTGGATGGACAGAATCAGCCCCAGCATTTT. Its protein is CASSLDGQNQPQHF.

V usage is TRBV18 and J usage is TRBJ1-1, with TRBD1 identical over 8 bases. V lost 4 bases, J lost 1 base, and 5 bases stayed unmatched. The CDR3 covers 15 residues. Germline V gene data show CDR1 as KGHSH and CDR2 as LQKENI. CDR3 in amino acids: CASSLGTGSNTEAFF. The CDR3 coding sequence is TGTGCCAGCTCACTTGGGACAGGCTCGAACACTGAAGCTTTCTTT.

The gene calls are TRBV12-5 and TRBJ2-3; 13 bases are shared with TRBD2. There are 16 residues in the CDR3. Per germline, CDR1 LGHNT and CDR2 FRNRAP. J gave up 7 bases and V 1 base, and 5 bases lay outside the gene matches. CDR3 bases: TGTGCTAGTGGTTTGGGGACTAGCGGGAGTCTATATACGCAGTATTTT. It specifies CASGLGTSGSLYTQYF.

This clone appeared once. V is TRBV28 and J is TRBJ1-1; D possibly corresponds to TRBD1 (6 bases). V shed 6 bases and J shed 4 bases, with 18 bases lying between them. Germline CDR1 is MDHEN and CDR2 is SYDVKM. The CDR3 consists of 15 residues. The CDR3 DNA sequence: TGTGCCAGCAGAGGGGGGGGGCTAGTAGGCACTGAAGCTTTCTTT. The encoded protein is CASRGGGLVGTEAFF.

This sequence joins TRBV11-3 and TRBJ2-1; TRBD1 matches at 7 bases. The CDR3 runs to 14 residues. Germline assignment: CDR1 SGHNT and CDR2 YENEEA. V shed 8 bases, J shed 4 bases, and the junction held 8 bases outside the gene matches. In DNA, the CDR3 is TGTGCCAGCGCCGAGACAGGGATATACAATGAGCAGTTCTTC. This codes for CASAETGIYNEQFF.

The V call is TRBV19, the J call TRBJ2-3, with D hard to call. The CDR3 spans 17 residues. CDR1 and CDR2 (germline): LNHDA, SQIVND (reference sequence). The ends were cut back, 5 bases at V and 1 base at J, with 19 bases in the middle. CDR3 DNA: TGTGCCAGTAGTCCTGCTGCTATCCAGGTGGGCACAGATACGCAGTATTTT. It is translated as CASSPAAIQVGTDTQYF. The full variable domain, completed using reference TRBV19 and TRBJ2-3, is DGGITQSPKYLFRKEGQNVTLSCEQNLNHDAMYWYRQDPGQGLRLIYYSQIVNDFQKGDIAEGYSVSREKKESFPLTVTSAQKNPTAFYLCASSPAAIQVGTDTQYFGPGTRLTVL.

The chain links TRBV28 to TRBJ2-7; D gene unclear. The CDR3 is made up of 13 amino acids. V shed 10 bases and J shed 2 bases, with 15 bases lying between them. Germline values: CDR1 MDHEN, CDR2 SYDVKM. The CDR3 here is CATSLSPTYEQYF. The DNA of the CDR3 is TGTGCCACCTCTCTATCCCCCACCTACGAGCAGTACTTC.

Written as DNA, the CDR3 is TGTGCCAGTAGTATAGCCACAGGGGAAAAGGAGTACTTC. It yields the protein CASSIATGEKEYF. The chain couples TRBV19 to TRBJ2-7; TRBD1 matches 7 bases. Germline loops: CDR1 LNHDA, CDR2 SQIVND (reference sequence). The CDR3 has 13 residues. V trimming: 1 base; J trimming: 11 bases; junction bases outside the gene matches: 8.

The J gene is TRBJ2-1, the V gene TRBV11-3; 7 nucleotides line up with TRBD2. With 5 bases clipped from V and 6 bases from J, the junction kept 4 bases outside the gene matches. Germline V lookup: CDR1 SGHNT, CDR2 YENEEA. CDR3 length: 13 residues. The CDR3 reads CASSPSGSNEQFF. CDR3 nucleotides: TGTGCCAGCAGCCCTAGCGGATCCAATGAGCAGTTCTTC.

This rearrangement joins TRBV7-2 to TRBJ2-7; 7 bases agree with TRBD2. CDR3 length: 14 amino acids. V trimming: 1 base; J trimming: 2 bases; junction bases outside the gene matches: 2. Germline CDR1 SGHTA, CDR2 FQGNSA. As DNA, the CDR3 is TGTGCCAGCAGCTTAGTGGGAGGGCCCTACGAGCAGTACTTC. Amino acid sequence: CASSLVGGPYEQYF.

The rearrangement uses TRBV19 and TRBJ2-1; 13 bases agree with TRBD2. CDR1 and CDR2 (germline): LNHDA, SQIVND (reference sequence). The ends lost 2 bases at V and 0 bases at J; junction bases unmatched: 7. CDR3 length: 19 residues. The CDR3: CASSIRTSGSFSSYNEQFF. In DNA form, the CDR3 reads TGTGCCAGTAGTATACGGACTAGCGGGAGCTTCAGCTCCTACAATGAGCAGTTCTTC.

The rearrangement joins TRBV6-5 to TRBJ2-1; D may be TRBD1 (6 bases). This CDR3 is built from 14 residues. Germline CDR1 reads MNHEY; CDR2 reads SVGAGI. Trimming removed 0 bases from V and 7 bases from J, with 10 bases in between. CDR3 sequence (DNA): TGTGCCAGCAGTTACTCTGGGACAAAGAATGAGCAGTTCTTC. Its protein is CASSYSGTKNEQFF.

The rearrangement joins TRBV7-9 to TRBJ2-3; TRBD2 might be the D (6 bases). Trimming took off 3 bases at V and 4 bases at J, with 17 bases between the two ends. Germline CDR1 and CDR2: SEHNR and FQNEAQ (reference sequence). The CDR3 is made up of 16 amino acids. The CDR3 here is CASSFDRAGRADTQYF. Here the CDR3 DNA reads TGTGCCAGCAGCTTCGACCGGGCGGGAAGGGCAGATACGCAGTATTTT.

The chain uses TRBV2 and TRBJ2-7; no firm D call. Germline assignment: CDR1 SNHLY and CDR2 FYNNEI. Trimming removed 2 bases at V and 6 bases at J, with 14 bases between. The CDR3 runs to 14 residues. This CDR3 is CASSENIGRLEQYF. CDR3 in DNA: TGTGCCAGCAGTGAAAATATAGGCAGGCTCGAGCAGTACTTC.

This rearrangement joins TRBV7-2 to TRBJ1-1; no firm D call. CDR1 is SGHTA, CDR2 FQGNSA, per germline. This CDR3 is built from 13 residues. V was cut by 1 base and J by 6 bases, with 9 bases left in between. CDR3 amino acids: CASSLGGLAEAFF. CDR3 in DNA: TGTGCCAGCAGCTTAGGAGGGTTGGCTGAAGCTTTCTTT.

A single count supports this clone. V usage is TRBV30 and J usage is TRBJ2-3, with 10 positions matching TRBD2. This CDR3 is 17 amino acids long. J was trimmed by 0 bases and V by 2 bases; bases with no gene match: 8. The V gene's germline CDR1 is GTSNPN and CDR2 SVGIG (reference sequence). The DNA for the CDR3 is TGTGCCTGGAGTTATAGCGGGAGGACCCTTAGCACAGATACGCAGTATTTT. Protein: CAWSYSGRTLSTDTQYF.

In this sample, this clone turned up a few times. The V and J genes are TRBV28 and TRBJ1-5; possibly TRBD1 for D (5 bases). Germline V CDR1 and CDR2: MDHEN, SYDVKM. The CDR3 totals 16 residues. Between the trimmed V and J ends, which lost 5 bases and 3 bases, there was a span of 17 bases. CDR3 sequence (DNA): TGTGCCAGCAGTACCCCCCAGGCAGGGTACAATCAGCCCCAGCATTTT. Translation: CASSTPQAGYNQPQHF.

This clone was observed once. V usage is TRBV28 and J usage is TRBJ1-4; D uncertain. The CDR3 has 15 amino acids. Trimming removed 8 bases at V and 4 bases at J, with 17 bases between. Germline V lookup: CDR1 MDHEN, CDR2 SYDVKM. DNA of the CDR3: TGTGCCAGCCGCCTAGGTTCGGGTGTTAATGAAAAACTGTTTTTT. Its translation is CASRLGSGVNEKLFF.

V gene TRBV7-3 combines with J gene TRBJ2-5; tentatively, D is TRBD2 (7 bases). V lost 4 bases and J lost 7, with 22 bases in between. Germline V gene sequence: CDR1 SGHTA, CDR2 FQGTGA. This CDR3 comprises 16 residues. The CDR3 loop reads CASSSGLGGARGTQYF. In DNA form, the CDR3 reads TGTGCCAGCAGCTCCGGGTTGGGGGGGGCGCGGGGGACCCAGTACTTC.